A single sample gave rise to the 27 T cell receptor beta chains below, sequenced in a study of cytomegalovirus exposure and HLA in healthy donors. Primers for the PCR totalled 60 Vbeta and 13 Jbeta. TCRdb keeps only in-frame clones here, not all; method: immunoSEQ multiplex PCR. The sample records about 170,000 clones, about 83% being singletons. The sequenced material came from PBMCs. The receptors were gathered from a girl aged 10 to 17 in good health and CMV-seropositive.

The gene calls are TRBV19 and TRBJ1-1; D might be TRBD1 (6 bases). V lost 8 bases and J 0 bases, leaving 19 bases between the germline ends. The CDR3 is made up of 16 amino acids. Germline values: CDR1 LNHDA, CDR2 SQIVND (reference sequence). The DNA of the CDR3 is TGTGCCAGTGGGGGATCGGGGGGACACCTGAACACTGAAGCTTTCTTT. This codes for CASGGSGGHLNTEAFF. Full variable domain (rest looked up from reference TRBV19 and TRBJ1-1): DGGITQSPKYLFRKEGQNVTLSCEQNLNHDAMYWYRQDPGQGLRLIYYSQIVNDFQKGDIAEGYSVSREKKESFPLTVTSAQKNPTAFYLCASGGSGGHLNTEAFFGQGTRLTVV.

The chain joins TRBV9 to TRBJ1-2, with D perhaps TRBD1 (6 bases). CDR3 length: 19 amino acids. The germline V gene encodes CDR1 SGDLS and CDR2 YYNGEE. V dropped 0 bases and J dropped 3 bases, with 24 bases sitting between them. The CDR3 coding sequence is TGTGCCAGCAGCGTAGGATTAATTACGGATGGACAGACCGACTATGGCTACACCTTC. This codes for CASSVGLITDGQTDYGYTF. Supplemented by reference TRBV9 and TRBJ1-2, the full variable domain reads DSGVTQTPKHLITATGQRVTLRCSPRSGDLSVYWYQQSLDQGLQFLIQYYNGEERAKGNILERFSAQQFPDLHSELNLSSLELGDSALYFCASSVGLITDGQTDYGYTFGSGTRLTVV.

This clone was seen a few times. The chain links TRBV5-8 to TRBJ1-4; D unclear. Germline loops: CDR1 SGHTS, CDR2 YDEGEE. The length of the CDR3 is 15 residues. Trimming took 3 bases from V and 5 from J, leaving 14 bases between them. The CDR3 DNA follows: TGTGCCAGCAGCTCCCCGACATCCTCGAATGAAAAACTGTTTTTT. Protein product: CASSSPTSSNEKLFF. Using reference TRBV5-8 and TRBJ1-4 for the parts outside the CDR3, the full variable domain is EAGVTQSPTHLIKTRGQQATLRCSPISGHTSVYWYQQALGLGLQFLLWYDEGEERNRGNFPPRFSGRQFPNYSSELNVNALELEDSALYLCASSSPTSSNEKLFFGSGTQLSVL.

The V gene is TRBV6-1, the J gene TRBJ2-5; possibly TRBD1 for D (5 bases). V lost 3 bases and J 1 base, leaving 12 bases between the germline ends. The CDR3 spans 15 residues. Germline values: CDR1 MNHNS, CDR2 SASEGT. The CDR3 region is CASSEGRTLQETQYF. The DNA for the CDR3 is TGTGCCAGCAGTGAGGGGCGGACACTCCAAGAGACCCAGTACTTC.

The chain uses TRBV7-9 and TRBJ2-3; maybe TRBD2 (5 bases). Germline CDR1 and CDR2: SEHNR and FQNEAQ (reference sequence). The length of the CDR3 is 14 residues. V shed 8 bases and J shed 0 bases, with 12 bases lying between them. CDR3 DNA sequence: TGTGCCAGCCGGGGAGCCCATAGCACAGATACGCAGTATTTT. Translating gives CASRGAHSTDTQYF.

The chain couples TRBV29-1 to TRBJ1-2; 9 bases fit TRBD1. This CDR3 is 17 amino acids long. CDR1 and CDR2 from the germline V gene are SQVTM and ANQGSEA. V lost 3 bases and J lost 0; bases outside the gene matches: 11. CDR3 sequence reads: CSVEEGGTGRTNYGYTF. The CDR3 DNA is TGCAGCGTTGAGGAGGGGGGGACAGGGCGTACTAACTATGGCTACACCTTC.

V usage is TRBV19 and J usage is TRBJ1-2, with TRBD1 matching over 8 bases. The CDR3 is made up of 16 amino acids. Germline CDR1 is LNHDA and CDR2 is SQIVND (reference sequence). The V gene end was trimmed by 3 bases and the J gene end by 4 bases; junction bases not matched to a gene: 10. CDR3 coding DNA: TGTGCCAGTAGTATCGGCAGGACAGGGTCTACCTATGGCTACACCTTC. Its protein product is CASSIGRTGSTYGYTF.

The J gene is TRBJ1-5, the V gene TRBV28; D unclear. This CDR3 region has 15 residues. V was cut by 5 bases and J by 5 bases, with 16 bases left in between. The germline CDR1 and CDR2 sequences are MDHEN and SYDVKM. In DNA form, the CDR3 reads TGTGCCAGCAGTGTGGGCCTAATAAAGTATCAGCCCCAGCATTTT. Residues: CASSVGLIKYQPQHF.

The chain is built from TRBV2 and TRBJ1-1, with D perhaps matching TRBD1 (5 bases). This CDR3 contains 13 residues. Trimming took 8 bases from V and 0 from J, leaving 10 bases between them. Per germline, CDR1 SNHLY and CDR2 FYNNEI. This chain's CDR3 is CASSGLMNTEAFF. The CDR3 bases are TGTGCCAGCTCGGGACTCATGAACACTGAAGCTTTCTTT.

The chain uses TRBV2 and TRBJ1-4; D gene ambiguous. Trimming cost V 8 bases and J 0 bases, with 13 bases left between them. The CDR3 has 15 residues. CDR1 is SNHLY, CDR2 FYNNEI, per germline. The CDR3 nucleotides read TGTGCCAGCTTCAAACAAGCGGCAACTAATGAAAAACTGTTTTTT. Translated: CASFKQAATNEKLFF.

The rearrangement joins TRBV9 to TRBJ1-1; D is uncertain. The CDR3 has 13 amino acids. The V gene's germline CDR1 is SGDLS and CDR2 YYNGEE. V was shortened by 2 bases and J by 3 bases, with 8 bases between the two germline ends. CDR3 in amino acids: CASSVGVYTEAFF. Here the CDR3 DNA reads TGTGCCAGCAGCGTCGGGGTCTACACTGAAGCTTTCTTT. The full variable domain, its missing parts supplied by reference TRBV9 and TRBJ1-1, is DSGVTQTPKHLITATGQRVTLRCSPRSGDLSVYWYQQSLDQGLQFLIQYYNGEERAKGNILERFSAQQFPDLHSELNLSSLELGDSALYFCASSVGVYTEAFFGQGTRLTVV.

V is TRBV5-1 and J is TRBJ2-7, with 7 bases fitting TRBD1. The CDR3 totals 15 residues. V lost 4 bases to trimming and J lost 2 bases; unmatched junction nucleotides: 9. The V gene's germline CDR1 is SGHRS and CDR2 YFSETQ. CDR3 residues: CASSVTGVLAYEQYF. The CDR3 DNA follows: TGCGCCAGCAGCGTCACAGGGGTTCTGGCCTACGAGCAGTACTTC.

The chain recombines TRBV2 with TRBJ2-7, with 8 bases lining up with TRBD1. Unmatched junction bases numbered 10, after V lost 6 bases and J lost 0 bases. The germline V gene encodes CDR1 SNHLY and CDR2 FYNNEI. The CDR3 sequence is 16 residues long. In DNA, the CDR3 is TGTGCCAGCAGCCAAAGCCGGGACAGGAGCTCCTACGAGCAGTACTTC. Residues: CASSQSRDRSSYEQYF.

The chain joins TRBV19 to TRBJ1-2, with 7 positions matching TRBD1. The trim removed 5 bases at V and 1 base at J, leaving 7 bases unmatched. The CDR3 has 15 residues. Germline values: CDR1 LNHDA, CDR2 SQIVND (reference sequence). CDR3 in amino acids: CASSVDRDFNYGYTF. Written as DNA, the CDR3 is TGTGCCAGTAGTGTCGACAGGGACTTTAACTATGGCTACACCTTC.

This clone was counted a single time. The CDR3 sequence: CATPRGGEDAEAFF. The CDR3 nucleotides are TGTGCCACACCCAGGGGAGGGGAGGACGCTGAAGCTTTCTTT. The rearrangement links TRBV2 to TRBJ1-1, with TRBD1 as a possible D gene (6 bases). Per germline, CDR1 SNHLY and CDR2 FYNNEI. The CDR3 runs to 14 residues. V was trimmed by 10 bases and J by 6 bases, leaving 21 bases between them.

This chain uses TRBV6-6 with TRBJ1-4, with D possibly TRBD1 on 5 matching bases. The V gene lost 6 bases and the J gene lost 6 bases, with 17 bases spanning the gap. Germline V CDR1 and CDR2: MNHNY, SVGAGI (reference sequence). There are 15 residues in the CDR3. The CDR3 sequence: CASSRSGGGDEKLFF. CDR3 nucleotide sequence: TGTGCCAGCAGCCGCTCGGGGGGGGGTGATGAAAAACTGTTTTTT.

The CDR3 DNA sequence: TGTGCCAGCAGTGAGCTAGCGGGGGGCCCCCACGAGCAGTACTTC. Translation gives CASSELAGGPHEQYF. V gene TRBV6-1 combines with J gene TRBJ2-7; 11 nucleotides align to TRBD2. The V and J ends lost 3 bases and 5 bases, in that order; junction bases with no gene match: 6. CDR1 is MNHNS and CDR2 is SASEGT in the germline V gene. CDR3 length: 15 amino acids.

The chain carries TRBV6-6 and TRBJ2-5; 7 nucleotides line up with TRBD2. CDR1 and CDR2 from the germline V gene are MNHNY and SVGAGI (reference sequence). The V gene end was trimmed by 4 bases and the J gene end by 5 bases; junction bases not matched to a gene: 13. The CDR3 totals 16 residues. The CDR3 region is CASSSQALGGSETQYF. The DNA for the CDR3 is TGTGCCAGCAGTTCTCAGGCGCTCGGGGGGTCGGAGACCCAGTACTTC.

The V gene is TRBV4-1, the J gene TRBJ2-3; no reliable D call. The V end lost 4 bases, the J end lost 7 bases, and 12 bases lay between the germline ends. CDR1 is MGHRA and CDR2 is YSYEKL in the germline V gene. The CDR3 is 13 residues long. The CDR3 DNA follows: TGCGCCAGCAGCCCAACCGGTGTCTATACGCAGTATTTT. This translates into CASSPTGVYTQYF.

The rearrangement uses TRBV10-1 and TRBJ1-4, with D hard to call. The CDR3 loop spans 14 amino acids. CDR1 and CDR2 (germline): WNHNN, SYGVQD (reference sequence). Trimming stripped 6 bases from V and 3 bases from J, with 11 bases between. CDR3 sequence reads: CASSPGGANEKLFF. CDR3 DNA: TGCGCCAGCAGCCCTGGAGGCGCTAATGAAAAACTGTTTTTT.

This clone was detected only once. The gene calls are TRBV9 and TRBJ2-1; 12 nucleotides agree with TRBD2. Trimming removed 4 bases from V and 4 bases from J; junction bases left unmatched: 6. There are 16 residues in the CDR3. In germline, CDR1 is SGDLS, CDR2 YYNGEE. The DNA for the CDR3 is TGTGCCAGCAGCCCCCGACTAGCGGGGGTATACAATGAGCAGTTCTTC. Translating gives CASSPRLAGVYNEQFF.

The chain recombines TRBV27 with TRBJ1-2, with no clear D. The germline V gene encodes CDR1 MNHEY and CDR2 SMNVEV (reference sequence). The CDR3 length is 15 residues. With 1 base removed from V and 3 bases from J, the gap between germline ends came to 12 bases. CDR3 DNA: TGTGCCAGCAGTTTATGGTCCGGGAGGGACTATGGCTACACCTTC. Residues: CASSLWSGRDYGYTF.

The chain couples TRBV2 to TRBJ1-1; D may be TRBD1 (5 bases). CDR1 is SNHLY, CDR2 FYNNEI, per germline. Trimming took 4 bases from V and 5 from J, leaving 11 bases between them. The CDR3 has 13 amino acids. The CDR3 loop is CASSVLGGTEAFF. CDR3 sequence (DNA): TGTGCCAGCAGTGTCTTGGGGGGGACTGAAGCTTTCTTT.

This chain links TRBV6-1 with TRBJ1-2; the D gene is possibly TRBD1 (6 bases). Germline lookup yields CDR1 MNHNS and CDR2 SASEGT. Deletions cut 6 bases from V and 8 bases from J, with 13 bases between. CDR3 length: 12 amino acids. The CDR3 DNA follows: TGTGCCAGCAGCCGGGACATACGAGGCTACACCTTC. Residues: CASSRDIRGYTF.

V is TRBV10-2 and J is TRBJ1-2; D possibly corresponds to TRBD1 (5 bases). Trimming stripped 3 bases from V and 0 bases from J, with 17 bases between. The length of the CDR3 is 17 residues. Per the germline V gene, CDR1 is WSHSY and CDR2 is SAAADI. This CDR3 is CASSDGTWGYTNYGYTF. Here the CDR3 DNA reads TGCGCCAGCAGTGACGGGACTTGGGGATATACTAACTATGGCTACACCTTC.

The V and J genes are TRBV14 and TRBJ2-6; 8 bases align to TRBD1. Germline values: CDR1 SGHDN, CDR2 FVKESK. After removal of 3 bases from V and 0 bases from J, the junction contained 10 bases not matched to a gene. CDR3 length: 19 amino acids. The DNA of the CDR3 is TGTGCCAGCAGCCACCACTTCGGACAGGGACGCTCTGGGGCCAACGTCCTGACTTTC. It translates to CASSHHFGQGRSGANVLTF. Looking up the rest from reference TRBV14 and TRBJ2-6 gives the full variable domain: EAGVTQFPSHSVIEKGQTVTLRCDPISGHDNLYWYRRVMGKEIKFLLHFVKESKQDESGMPNNRFLAERTGGTYSTLKVQPAELEDSGVYFCASSHHFGQGRSGANVLTFGAGSRLTVL.

The chain uses TRBV5-4 and TRBJ2-2, with 8 nucleotides matching TRBD2. The CDR3 is 13 residues long. Germline V lookup: CDR1 SGHNT, CDR2 YYREEE (reference sequence). V lost 4 bases and J lost 8; bases outside the gene matches: 4. CDR3 DNA: TGTGCCAGCAGCAGCGGGGGTGAGGGGGAGCTGTTTTTT. Amino acid sequence: CASSSGGEGELFF. Combining the CDR3 with reference TRBV5-4 and TRBJ2-2 gives the whole variable domain ETGVTQSPTHLIKTRGQQVTLRCSSQSGHNTVSWYQQALGQGPQFIFQYYREEENGRGNFPPRFSGLQFPNYSSELNVNALELDDSALYLCASSSGGEGELFFGEGSRLTVL.